The 22 T cell receptor beta chains given below trace back to one sample, sequenced in a study of T cell responses to AZD1222 COVID-19 vaccine. This table comes from immunoSEQ multiplex PCR, and its TCRdb copy is limited to in-frame clones, with some not included. Of approximately 140,000 clones detected, around 88% appear once; the ten largest clones hold over 13%. The sequencing used peripheral blood, collected on day 0 of AZD1222 vaccination. The receptors here all came from an adult in good health.

V usage is TRBV5-5 and J usage is TRBJ1-1; unclear D gene. The CDR3 extends over 11 amino acids. V lost 0 bases to trimming and J lost 11 bases, with 8 bases between them. Germline loops: CDR1 SGHKS, CDR2 YYEKEE (reference sequence). CDR3 nucleotide sequence: TGTGCCAGCAGCTTGGAGTATCGGGCTTTCTTT. Protein product: CASSLEYRAFF.

The genes are TRBV5-1 and TRBJ1-4; 7 bases fit TRBD1. Germline loops: CDR1 SGHRS, CDR2 YFSETQ. The CDR3 loop spans 14 amino acids. V lost 4 bases and J lost 1; bases outside the gene matches: 1. The CDR3 DNA is TGCGCCAGCAGCGGGACAGTAACTAATGAAAAACTGTTTTTT. Its translation: CASSGTVTNEKLFF.

This chain uses TRBV6-1 with TRBJ2-7; D remains unclear. This CDR3 comprises 15 residues. Germline V lookup: CDR1 MNHNS, CDR2 SASEGT. V lost 3 bases, J lost 6 bases, and 18 bases lay in between. The CDR3 nucleotides read TGTGCCAGCAGTGATATATCTCGCCCGCCGAGCGAGCAGTACTTC. Translation gives CASSDISRPPSEQYF.

This clone has more than one count but fewer than ten. The chain employs TRBV15 and TRBJ2-1; 7 bases are shared with TRBD1. Germline V gene data show CDR1 as LNHNV and CDR2 as YYDKDF (reference sequence). V shed 2 bases and J 4 bases; nucleotides not matched to a gene: 11. This CDR3 contains 17 residues. This CDR3 is CATSRRTGSGQYNEQFF. As DNA, the CDR3 is TGTGCCACCAGCAGACGGACAGGCTCGGGGCAATACAATGAGCAGTTCTTC.

This rearrangement joins TRBV10-1 to TRBJ1-4; TRBD1 might be the D (6 bases). The CDR3 extends over 23 amino acids. Germline CDR1 is WNHNN and CDR2 is SYGVQD (reference sequence). Trimming removed 8 bases at V and 0 bases at J, with 37 bases between. The CDR3 region has the DNA TGCGCCAGCCCCTTGCCGATTAATGAACAGGGAACTATTAGAGAAGCAACTAATGAAAAACTGTTTTTT. This encodes CASPLPINEQGTIREATNEKLFF.

The gene calls are TRBV6-5 and TRBJ1-2; D is unclear. Looked up from germline, CDR1 is MNHEY and CDR2 is SVGAGI. V shed 6 bases and J shed 4 bases, with 9 bases lying between them. This CDR3 is built from 12 residues. The CDR3 coding sequence is TGTGCCAGCAGCACGGGCCCCTATGGCTACACCTTC. This translates into CASSTGPYGYTF.

The rearrangement joins TRBV5-6 to TRBJ2-6; D gene ambiguous. Trimming shortened V by 2 bases and J by 4 bases, and 7 bases separated the two germline ends. The CDR3 consists of 14 residues. Germline values: CDR1 SGHDT, CDR2 YYEEEE. In DNA form, the CDR3 reads TGTGCCAGCAGCTTTCTCTTCGGGGCCAACGTCCTGACTTTC. This codes for CASSFLFGANVLTF.

V and J are TRBV5-1 and TRBJ2-1; 7 bases agree with TRBD1. This CDR3 is 15 amino acids long. J lost 3 bases, V lost 1 base, and 4 bases had no gene match. Germline CDR1 is SGHRS and CDR2 is YFSETQ. CDR3 in DNA: TGCGCCAGCAGCTTGTCCGGGACAGACTACAATGAGCAGTTCTTC. Translated, it gives CASSLSGTDYNEQFF.

Regarding this clone: The junction shows a germline mismatch at one end, possibly a read error. The gene calls are TRBV28 and TRBJ1-5, with D possibly being TRBD1 (5 bases). Per germline, CDR1 MDHEN and CDR2 SYDVKM. CDR3 size: 11 residues. In nucleotides, the CDR3 is TGTGCCAGCAGTTTAACGGGGCCCAGGATTTTT. It encodes CASSLTGPRIF.

The chain uses TRBV19 and TRBJ1-1; possible D gene TRBD1, 5 bases. The CDR3 has 13 amino acids. Trimming pared 3 bases from V and 7 bases from J, leaving 12 bases between. CDR1 and CDR2 (germline): LNHDA, SQIVND (reference sequence). The CDR3 region is CASSMDNQFEAFF. The CDR3, as DNA: TGTGCCAGTAGTATGGACAACCAGTTTGAAGCTTTCTTT.

The rearrangement uses TRBV29-1 and TRBJ1-2; D gene unclear. Trimming took off 7 bases at V and 5 bases at J, with 8 bases between the two ends. Germline CDR1 and CDR2: SQVTM and ANQGSEA. CDR3 length: 10 residues. The CDR3 DNA follows: TGCAGCGCCGGGGAATATGGCTACACCTTC. Translation: CSAGEYGYTF.

This clone was recorded a few times. The chain recombines TRBV9 with TRBJ2-5; 9 nucleotides agree with TRBD2. This CDR3 has 15 residues. Germline-derived CDR1 and CDR2 are SGDLS and YYNGEE. The V gene end was trimmed by 4 bases and the J gene end by 7 bases; junction bases not matched to a gene: 11. The CDR3 DNA is TGTGCCAGCAGCCCTAGCGGGGCACACACTGGGACCCAGTACTTC. Encoded protein: CASSPSGAHTGTQYF.

The chain recombines TRBV10-3 with TRBJ1-2, with a weak D call TRBD1 (6 bases). CDR1 and CDR2 from the germline V gene are ENHRY and SYGVKD. V was shortened by 4 bases and J by 8 bases, with 20 bases between the two germline ends. The CDR3 totals 15 residues. In nucleotides, the CDR3 is TGTGCCATCAGTGTTCATACAACTAGGGGGGACGGCTACACCTTC. Translating it yields CAISVHTTRGDGYTF.

V is TRBV30 and J is TRBJ1-6; the match to TRBD1 covers 8 bases. CDR1 is GTSNPN and CDR2 is SVGIG in the germline V gene (reference sequence). The J segment lost 8 bases and the V segment lost 3 bases, leaving 6 bases of the junction unmatched. CDR3 size: 14 residues. This CDR3 reads CAWSEGQDYSPLHF. The CDR3 coding sequence is TGTGCCTGGAGCGAGGGACAGGACTATTCACCCCTCCACTTT.

The chain employs TRBV11-3 and TRBJ2-7, with 10 bases fitting TRBD1. Germline V CDR1 and CDR2: SGHNT, YENEEA. V gave up 4 bases and J gave up 5 bases; unmatched junction bases: 14. The CDR3 covers 17 residues. The CDR3 DNA is TGTGCCAGCAGCTCCGGGACAGGGGCTTCTACGGCCGACGAGCAGTACTTC. This encodes CASSSGTGASTADEQYF. Supplemented by reference TRBV11-3 and TRBJ2-7, the full variable domain reads EAGVVQSPRYKIIEKKQPVAFWCNPISGHNTLYWYLQNLGQGPELLIRYENEEAVDDSQLPKDRFSAERLKGVDSTLKIQPAELGDSAVYLCASSSGTGASTADEQYFGPGTRLTVT.

To note about this clone: Other DNA variants within this sample encode the same CDR3. The chain has TRBV5-6 and TRBJ1-5, with D uncertain. In germline, CDR1 is SGHDT, CDR2 YYEEEE. This CDR3 spans 13 amino acids. V lost 4 bases, J lost 4 bases, and 9 bases lay in between. The CDR3 DNA sequence: TGTGCCAGCAGCCGGTGGGGTAATCAGCCCCAGCATTTT. Residues: CASSRWGNQPQHF.

The chain couples TRBV25-1 to TRBJ2-7; the D is unclear. Trimming took 8 bases from V and 7 from J, leaving 12 bases between them. Per germline, CDR1 MGHDK and CDR2 SYGVNS. This CDR3 region has 11 residues. CDR3 coding DNA: TGTGCCAGCCGACTTCTAGGGGAGCAGTACTTC. Translating gives CASRLLGEQYF.

This chain joins TRBV5-1 and TRBJ1-6; D unresolved. CDR3 length: 16 amino acids. V gave up 0 bases and J gave up 9 bases, with 16 bases separating them. Germline loops: CDR1 SGHRS, CDR2 YFSETQ. The CDR3 DNA is TGCGCCAGCAGCTTGGCGCTAGGGCGGTTGGGTTCACCCCTCCACTTT. It encodes CASSLALGRLGSPLHF.

V gene TRBV9 combines with J gene TRBJ1-1; 7 bases are shared with TRBD1. Looked up from germline, CDR1 is SGDLS and CDR2 is YYNGEE. With V trimmed by 0 bases and J by 4 bases, 12 bases remained unmatched. The length of the CDR3 is 17 residues. The CDR3 nucleotides read TGTGCCAGCAGCGTAGAGCGAGGGGGCGCTTGGCCCACTGAAGCTTTCTTT. It specifies CASSVERGGAWPTEAFF.

This clone has just one count. V usage is TRBV9 and J usage is TRBJ1-1, with D perhaps matching TRBD1 (5 bases). The ends were cut back, 0 bases at V and 3 bases at J, with 12 bases in the middle. The germline gives CDR1 SGDLS, CDR2 YYNGEE. CDR3 length equals 15 residues. The CDR3 DNA reads as TGTGCCAGCAGCGTAGGGGCCAGGGTCGACACTGAAGCTTTCTTT. It encodes CASSVGARVDTEAFF.

The chain recombines TRBV6-2 or TRBV6-3 with TRBJ1-2; no clear D gene. The CDR3 is made up of 15 amino acids. CDR1 and CDR2 from the germline V gene are MNHEY and SVGEGT. V was trimmed by 0 bases and J by 0 bases, leaving 8 bases between them. The CDR3 nucleotides read TGTGCCAGCAGTTACTCGTGGGATTCTAACTATGGCTACACCTTC. It codes for CASSYSWDSNYGYTF.

The chain has TRBV5-6 and TRBJ2-2; weak D call: TRBD1 (6 bases). V was shortened by 3 bases and J by 1 base, with 13 bases between the two germline ends. The CDR3 sequence is 16 residues long. Germline V CDR1 and CDR2: SGHDT, YYEEEE. CDR3 region: CASSWYGGGNTGELFF. In nucleotides, the CDR3 is TGTGCCAGCAGCTGGTATGGGGGCGGGAACACCGGGGAGCTGTTTTTT.